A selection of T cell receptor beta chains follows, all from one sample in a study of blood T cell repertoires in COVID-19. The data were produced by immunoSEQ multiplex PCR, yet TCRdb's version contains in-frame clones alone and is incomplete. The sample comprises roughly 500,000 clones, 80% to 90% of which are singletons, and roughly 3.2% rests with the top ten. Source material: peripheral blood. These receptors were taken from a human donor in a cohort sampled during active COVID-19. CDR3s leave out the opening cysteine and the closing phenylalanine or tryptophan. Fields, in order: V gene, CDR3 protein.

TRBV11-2 ASSSNRGWYEQY
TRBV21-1 ASSKRTGQGQPQH
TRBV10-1 ASRDSSGNTIY
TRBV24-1 ATSRGINTEAF
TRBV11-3 ASSLGGSGDEQF
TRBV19 ASSSIPTGTSGSLSGEQF
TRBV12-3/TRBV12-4 ASSLAAAEQF
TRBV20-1 SASNPMAGYLYEQY
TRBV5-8 ASSDAIYRSSQPQH
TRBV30 AWSVYDEQY
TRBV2 ASSRQGAPYEQY
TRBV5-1 ASRETGEAF
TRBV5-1 ASSLAGGARTEAF
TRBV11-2 ASSLGGVRTDTQY
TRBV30 ACVRQGREQFSPLH
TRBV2 ASSQRTRDEQF
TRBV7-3 ASSPLLAGGGEQF
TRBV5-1 ASSLTGVTNEKLF
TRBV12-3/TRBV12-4 ASRSANTGELF
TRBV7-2 ASSSTGTGGGSPLH
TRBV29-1 SVDRGGNTEAF
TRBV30 ACQSWATGVGTGELF
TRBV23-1 ASRFGTGERDSAEAF
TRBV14 ASRYSENTEAF
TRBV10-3 AISEASGVYEQY
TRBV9 ASSVGGGRVDNEQF
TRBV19 ASSFTGLGGTEAF
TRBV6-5 ASRPSGGAETQY
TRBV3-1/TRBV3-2 ASSPVQASGYT
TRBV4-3 ASSQDWASGRGDTQY
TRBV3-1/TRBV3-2 ASSQEALPYNEQF
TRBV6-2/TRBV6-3 ASSFKEGGPDRETQY
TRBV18 ASSPPLAGGIGTDTQY